This entry concerns a single TCR beta chain. The data are from a study of OX40 agonist ivuxolimab in advanced cancers. Clones were read by immunoSEQ multiplex PCR, and TCRdb kept only the in-frame ones, dropping some. The sample includes some 71,000 clones, roughly 84% of them seen just once. The clonotype comes from an adult with an advanced solid tumor such as melanoma, head and neck, liver or kidney cancer. The source material was CD4+ or CD8+ T cells sorted from blood, sampled in a trial of the OX40 agonist ivuxolimab.

The CDR3 DNA sequence: TGTGCCAGCAGTGAGATAGCGGGTTTCCAAGAGACCCAGTACTTC. Its translation: CASSEIAGFQETQYF. The V and J genes are TRBV2 and TRBJ2-5, with TRBD2 matching over 7 bases. The CDR3 runs 15 residues. Germline assignment: CDR1 SNHLY and CDR2 FYNNEI. J gave up 1 base and V 3 bases, and 5 bases lay outside the gene matches.